These 13 T cell receptor beta chains were all obtained from the same sample, sequenced in a study of shared clonotypes between healthy human individuals. Generated by immunoSEQ multiplex PCR, the TCRdb table keeps only in-frame clones and is missing some. The table lists roughly 1,000,000 clones, around 82% of them singletons, with roughly 0.62% in the top ten. Material for sequencing was memory CD4+ T cells from PBMCs. Subset noted: CD45RA-negative fraction. The receptors here all came from a man between 18 and 35 years old in good health. Some clones in this sample may be carry-over from other donors' samples.

This clone is a singleton in its sample. The V and J genes are TRBV6-6 and TRBJ1-2, with 7 bases fitting TRBD1. The CDR3 has 14 residues. From germline, CDR1 is MNHNY and CDR2 SVGAGI (reference sequence). With V trimmed by 6 bases and J by 2 bases, 6 bases remained unmatched. CDR3 sequence: CASSQGEGNYGYTF. The CDR3 DNA sequence: TGTGCCAGCAGCCAGGGGGAGGGGAACTATGGCTACACCTTC.

This clone was detected a few times. V and J are TRBV7-5 and TRBJ2-3; TRBD2, as called in the table, went unchecked against the DNA. TRBV7-5 is a documented pseudogene. This CDR3 region has 16 residues. The CDR3 coding sequence is TGTGCCAGAAGCTTAGGTTCGAGCGGATACACAGATACGCAGTATTTT. As protein: CARSLGSSGYTDTQYF.

The J gene is TRBJ1-5, the V gene TRBV5-1, with TRBD1 identical over 7 bases. Germline CDR1 SGHRS, CDR2 YFSETQ. The CDR3 has 15 amino acids. The V and J ends lost 4 bases and 2 bases, in that order; junction bases with no gene match: 6. This chain's CDR3 is CASSTNTGGNQPQHF. The CDR3 coding sequence is TGCGCCAGCAGCACGAATACAGGGGGCAATCAGCCCCAGCATTTT.

Only a few counts were recorded for this clone. This chain connects TRBV7-9 to TRBJ2-1, with TRBD1 identical over 8 bases. V shed 3 bases and J 7 bases; nucleotides not matched to a gene: 8. This CDR3 is 15 amino acids long. CDR1 and CDR2 from the germline V gene are SEHNR and FQNEAQ (reference sequence). The CDR3, as DNA: TGTGCCAGCAGCTTGGGAACTAGGGACAGGAATGAGCAGTTCTTC. It codes for CASSLGTRDRNEQFF.

This chain uses TRBV9 with TRBJ1-3; weak D call: TRBD1 (5 bases). Germline lookup yields CDR1 SGDLS and CDR2 YYNGEE. V lost 3 bases and J lost 4, with 14 bases in between. This CDR3 spans 15 amino acids. The CDR3 DNA sequence: TGTGCCAGCAGCGACGGGGGAGGCAACGGAAACACCATATATTTT. Translating it yields CASSDGGGNGNTIYF.

The chain combines TRBV5-1 with TRBJ2-7, with 8 bases that match TRBD2. In germline, CDR1 is SGHRS, CDR2 YFSETQ. The CDR3 is 16 residues long. With 1 base clipped from V and 4 bases from J, the junction kept 10 bases outside the gene matches. CDR3 sequence: CASSLRLASGSYEQYF. The CDR3 DNA is TGCGCCAGCAGCTTGAGGTTGGCTAGCGGGTCATACGAGCAGTACTTC.

The chain recombines TRBV5-6 with TRBJ1-1; D remains ambiguous. The V end lost 4 bases, the J end lost 3 bases, and 13 bases lay between the germline ends. Per the germline V gene, CDR1 is SGHDT and CDR2 is YYEEEE. The CDR3 spans 14 residues. CDR3 loop: CASSVGRVYTEAFF. As DNA, the CDR3 is TGTGCCAGCAGCGTCGGACGGGTATACACTGAAGCTTTCTTT.

The chain combines TRBV4-2 with TRBJ2-3, with TRBD2 identical over 10 bases. Germline V gene lookup returns CDR1 LGHNA and CDR2 YNFKEQ. Unmatched junction bases numbered 9, after V lost 4 bases and J lost 2 bases. The CDR3 spans 17 residues. The CDR3 protein is CASSRVGLADSTDTQYF. The DNA for the CDR3 is TGTGCCAGCAGCCGAGTAGGACTAGCGGACTCCACAGATACGCAGTATTTT.

This clone was seen a handful of times. Other DNA sequences in the same sample also yield this CDR3. The chain is built from TRBV2 and TRBJ1-1; 8 nucleotides agree with TRBD1. The CDR3 length is 12 residues. CDR1 is SNHLY and CDR2 is FYNNEI in the germline V gene. V lost 4 bases and J lost 6; bases outside the gene matches: 1. Here the CDR3 DNA reads TGTGCCAGCAGTGGACAGGGGCCTGAAGCTTTCTTT. It translates to CASSGQGPEAFF. Using reference TRBV2 and TRBJ1-1 for the parts outside the CDR3, the full variable domain is EPEVTQTPSHQVTQMGQEVILRCVPISNHLYFYWYRQILGQKVEFLVSFYNNEISEKSEIFDDQFSVERPDGSNFTLKIRSTKLEDSAMYFCASSGQGPEAFFGQGTRLTVV.

This chain links TRBV28 with TRBJ1-2; possible D gene TRBD1, 5 bases. The CDR3 loop spans 13 amino acids. Germline V lookup: CDR1 MDHEN, CDR2 SYDVKM. V lost 6 bases and J lost 7, with 15 bases in between. In DNA, the CDR3 is TGTGCCAGCAGCCCGGGGGTTGGGGCTGGCTACACCTTC. Encoded protein: CASSPGVGAGYTF.

The chain has TRBV7-8 and TRBJ1-3, with D unresolved. V lost 4 bases, J lost 0 bases, and 7 bases lay in between. The length of the CDR3 is 14 residues. Germline-derived CDR1 and CDR2 are SGHVS and FQNEAQ. CDR3 nucleotides: TGTGCCAGCAGCTCCGCCGGCTCTGGAAACACCATATATTTT. Translated, it gives CASSSAGSGNTIYF.

The CDR3 nucleotides are TGTGCCAGTAGTAGAGGGACAGGGGGAAGCTCCTACGAGCAGTACTTC. Protein: CASSRGTGGSSYEQYF. This chain links TRBV19 with TRBJ2-7, with 11 bases that match TRBD1. The CDR3 runs 16 residues. The V gene end was trimmed by 4 bases and the J gene end by 0 bases; junction bases not matched to a gene: 5. Germline CDR1 is LNHDA and CDR2 is SQIVND (reference sequence).

J is TRBJ2-7 and V is TRBV28; D is uncertain. In germline, CDR1 is MDHEN, CDR2 SYDVKM. V was clipped by 3 bases and J by 4 bases, with 19 bases between them. This CDR3 contains 16 residues. The CDR3, as DNA: TGTGCCAGCAGTTTCTTTGGGCCGCTCAGTGGATACGAGCAGTACTTC. Translated, it gives CASSFFGPLSGYEQYF.